A single sample is the source of the 28 T cell receptor beta chains below, sequenced in a study of vaccination and CD4 T cells after COVID-19. An Oncomine TCR Beta short-read assay was used to sequence the DNA from cultured CD4+ T cells. TCRdb independently ran MiXCR on the PCR reads; one entry per CDR3 protein. In the table there are about 3,900 distinct CDR3 sequences, under 25% of which are singletons. Treatment of the sample: approximately nine-day PBMC culture with coronavirus spike peptide pools or control peptides (ViraFEST assay). Antigens of these TCRs are unknown. Material for sequencing was CD4+ T cells from blood, cultured in vitro. These receptors were collected from a human donor who had recovered from COVID-19.

This clonotype is medium-sized by share. CDR3 coding DNA: TGTGCCACCTGGGGCCGAGGTCGGGGCTACACCTTC. It translates to CATWGRGRGYTF. The genes are TRBV15 and TRBJ1-2; TRBD1 might be the D (5 bases). This CDR3 is built from 12 residues. CDR1 LNHNV and CDR2 YYDKDF come from the germline V gene (reference sequence). Trimming took 8 bases from V and 8 from J, leaving 15 bases between them.

This clonotype has a single count. The V call is TRBV11-2, the J call TRBJ1-1; D gene uncertain. V was cut by 3 bases and J by 0 bases, with 11 bases left in between. In germline, CDR1 is SGHAT, CDR2 FQNNGV. The CDR3 is 15 amino acids. The CDR3 protein is CASSLEGRMNTEAFF. The CDR3 DNA reads TGTGCCAGCAGCTTGGAAGGAAGAATGAACACTGAAGCTTTCTTT.

This clonotype was seen a few times. V is TRBV20-1 and J is TRBJ2-6; TRBD1 matches 8 bases. Germline V CDR1 and CDR2: DFQATT, SNEGSKA (reference sequence). The length of the CDR3 is 15 residues. Trimming took 5 bases from V and 0 from J; bases not matched to a gene: 3. The CDR3 DNA reads as TGCAGTGCTCGGACAGGGAACTCTGGGGCCAACGTCCTGACTTTC. Translated: CSARTGNSGANVLTF.

Sample share makes this clonotype medium-sized. V and J are TRBV20-1 and TRBJ1-1; D gene uncertain. Trimming cost V 8 bases and J 0 bases, with 16 bases left between them. Germline CDR1 and CDR2: DFQATT and SNEGSKA (reference sequence). CDR3 length: 14 amino acids. The CDR3 sequence is CSRRLIAVNTEAFF. CDR3 bases: TGCAGTCGCCGATTAATTGCGGTGAACACTGAAGCTTTCTTT.

This clonotype was seen more than once but under ten times. The chain combines TRBV20-1 with TRBJ2-7, with TRBD1 as a possible D gene (5 bases). The germline V and J ends were trimmed by 6 bases and 0 bases, with 15 bases remaining between them. Germline loops: CDR1 DFQATT, CDR2 SNEGSKA (reference sequence). The CDR3 extends over 14 amino acids. The CDR3 nucleotides are TGCAGTGCCCAGGGCCCCCTGGGCTCCTACGAGCAGTACTTC. Translating gives CSAQGPLGSYEQYF.

The chain employs TRBV27 and TRBJ1-1; 9 bases fit TRBD1. J gave up 1 base and V 5 bases, and 8 bases lay outside the gene matches. Germline V gene sequence: CDR1 MNHEY, CDR2 SMNVEV (reference sequence). The CDR3 is 16 amino acids. DNA for the CDR3: TGTGCCAGCAGTCCCGGACAGGGGAGGTCGAACACTGAAGCTTTCTTT. It translates to CASSPGQGRSNTEAFF.

By its share, this clonotype is medium-sized. The chain carries TRBV5-1 and TRBJ1-1; TRBD1 is a possible D gene (5 bases). Trimming stripped 0 bases from V and 5 bases from J, with 11 bases between. The CDR3 runs to 14 residues. Germline CDR1 reads SGHRS; CDR2 reads YFSETQ. In DNA form, the CDR3 reads TGCGCCAGCAGCTTGGCCAGTCGGGGGACTGAAGCTTTCTTT. The encoded protein is CASSLASRGTEAFF.

This clonotype was seen more than once but under ten times. V gene TRBV2 combines with J gene TRBJ2-5, with D possibly matching TRBD1 (6 bases). Trimming shortened V by 4 bases and J by 5 bases, and 17 bases separated the two germline ends. This CDR3 is built from 15 residues. The germline V gene encodes CDR1 SNHLY and CDR2 FYNNEI. CDR3 protein: CASSVVGGGGETQYF. CDR3 nucleotide sequence: TGTGCCAGCAGTGTAGTAGGGGGTGGTGGGGAGACCCAGTACTTC.

This clonotype has more than one count but fewer than ten. CDR3 in DNA: TGTGCCAGCAGCTTATATCCCCCCCCGGCCCCCATTCAGTACTTC. Amino acid sequence: CASSLYPPPAPIQYF. The chain is built from TRBV12-3 or TRBV12-4 and TRBJ2-4; D not resolved. Trimming cost V 6 bases and J 9 bases, with 21 bases left between them. The CDR3 has 15 residues.

This clonotype is labeled medium-sized (0.01 to 0.1%). This sequence joins TRBV6-1 and TRBJ1-5, with TRBD1 as a possible D gene (5 bases). V lost 6 bases to trimming and J lost 3 bases, with 15 bases between them. Per germline, CDR1 MNHNS and CDR2 SASEGT. The CDR3 is 15 residues long. Here the CDR3 reads CASSGGQGYNQPQHF. As DNA, the CDR3 is TGTGCCAGCAGCGGTGGGCAGGGTTACAATCAGCCCCAGCATTTT.

This clonotype has more than one count but fewer than ten. The chain combines TRBV19 with TRBJ1-5; 7 nucleotides match TRBD1. The CDR3 is 16 amino acids. Trimming took 2 bases from V and 3 from J; bases not matched to a gene: 7. From germline, CDR1 is LNHDA and CDR2 SQIVND (reference sequence). This chain's CDR3 is CASSIRARGANQPQHF. In DNA form, the CDR3 reads TGTGCCAGTAGTATAAGGGCCAGGGGGGCCAATCAGCCCCAGCATTTT. Complete variable domain (other parts from reference TRBV19 and TRBJ1-5): DGGITQSPKYLFRKEGQNVTLSCEQNLNHDAMYWYRQDPGQGLRLIYYSQIVNDFQKGDIAEGYSVSREKKESFPLTVTSAQKNPTAFYLCASSIRARGANQPQHFGDGTRLSIL.

In its sample, this clonotype was seen a few times. The chain recombines TRBV6-5 with TRBJ1-2, with D perhaps TRBD1 (6 bases). Germline lookup yields CDR1 MNHEY and CDR2 SVGAGI. V lost 0 bases to trimming and J lost 7 bases, with 12 bases between them. This CDR3 is 14 amino acids long. CDR3 sequence: CASSYSGRGGGYTF. The CDR3 nucleotides are TGTGCCAGCAGTTACTCCGGCAGGGGTGGTGGCTACACCTTC.

The chain combines TRBV29-1 with TRBJ2-5; 7 positions match TRBD1. The V and J ends lost 7 bases and 5 bases, in that order; junction bases with no gene match: 7. CDR1 and CDR2 from the germline V gene are SQVTM and ANQGSEA. The CDR3 spans 12 residues. Here the CDR3 reads CSGEQGTETQYF. The CDR3 coding sequence is TGCAGCGGCGAACAGGGGACGGAGACCCAGTACTTC.

The rearrangement uses TRBV30 and TRBJ2-1; 8 bases agree with TRBD2. In germline, CDR1 is GTSNPN, CDR2 SVGIG (reference sequence). This CDR3 spans 16 amino acids. V lost 4 bases and J lost 0; bases outside the gene matches: 8. The CDR3 region is CAWNKGSGASYNEQFF. The CDR3 DNA sequence: TGTGCCTGGAACAAGGGTAGCGGGGCCTCCTACAATGAGCAGTTCTTC.

Of note for this clonotype: A read error may explain this, as a much larger clone is one base away. The chain is built from TRBV6-1 and TRBJ1-5, with a possible D match to TRBD1 (5 bases). Germline CDR1 reads MNHNS; CDR2 reads SASEGT. CDR3 size: 15 residues. The CDR3 region is CASSDRGYSNQLQHF. Here the CDR3 DNA reads TGTGCCAGCAGTGACCGGGGGTATAGCAATCAGCTCCAGCATTTT.

The chain couples TRBV3-1 to TRBJ1-2, with 8 bases that match TRBD1. CDR1 is LGHDT and CDR2 is YNNKEL in the germline V gene (reference sequence). The CDR3 extends over 15 amino acids. J lost 0 bases, V lost 3 bases, and 3 bases had no gene match. CDR3 in DNA: TGTGCCAGCAGCCATCGACAGGGGCCTAACTATGGCTACACCTTC. Its translation is CASSHRQGPNYGYTF.

This clonotype was detected only a few times. The chain employs TRBV19 and TRBJ1-5; D may be TRBD1 (5 bases). Trimming took 6 bases from V and 0 from J, leaving 12 bases between them. CDR1 and CDR2 from the germline V gene are LNHDA and SQIVND (reference sequence). The CDR3 spans 15 residues. The CDR3 loop is CASRSDIYSNQPQHF. CDR3 in DNA: TGTGCCAGTAGGTCGGACATCTATAGCAATCAGCCCCAGCATTTT.

The rearrangement joins TRBV4-1 to TRBJ2-3; TRBD1 is a possible D gene (5 bases). The CDR3 has 17 amino acids. The V end lost 0 bases, the J end lost 1 base, and 14 bases lay between the germline ends. In germline, CDR1 is MGHRA, CDR2 YSYEKL. The CDR3 loop reads CASSQDLGQFGTDTQYF. In DNA, the CDR3 is TGCGCCAGCAGCCAAGATTTGGGGCAGTTCGGCACAGATACGCAGTATTTT.

The gene calls are TRBV7-9 and TRBJ2-7; 8 bases are a match to TRBD2. V lost 8 bases to trimming and J lost 5 bases; unmatched junction nucleotides: 11. Germline CDR1 reads SEHNR; CDR2 reads FQNEAQ (reference sequence). The length of the CDR3 is 14 residues. CDR3 loop: CASSSGGPLDEQYF. DNA for the CDR3: TGTGCCAGCTCAAGCGGGGGCCCTCTCGACGAGCAGTACTTC.

This clonotype was seen more than once but under ten times. J is TRBJ2-7 and V is TRBV30; TRBD1 aligns across 8 bases. The V gene end was trimmed by 0 bases and the J gene end by 6 bases; junction bases not matched to a gene: 7. The CDR3 contains 14 residues. CDR1 and CDR2 from the germline V gene are GTSNPN and SVGIG (reference sequence). CDR3 in DNA: TGTGCCTGGAGTGTAGGGCAGGGGGCGGGCGAGCAGTACTTC. Translating it yields CAWSVGQGAGEQYF.

The rearrangement uses TRBV12-5 and TRBJ2-3, with TRBD1 matching 8 bases. The germline gives CDR1 LGHNT, CDR2 FRNRAP. There are 14 residues in the CDR3. J gave up 1 base and V 4 bases, and 1 base lay outside the gene matches. The CDR3 DNA reads TGTGCTAGTGGTTCAGGGGGCGGCACAGATACGCAGTATTTT. Amino acid sequence: CASGSGGGTDTQYF. The full variable domain, in which reference TRBV12-5 and TRBJ2-3 provide the parts outside the CDR3, is DARVTQTPRHKVTEMGQEVTMRCQPILGHNTVFWYRQTMMQGLELLAYFRNRAPLDDSGMPKDRFSAEMPDATLATLKIQPSEPRDSAVYFCASGSGGGTDTQYFGPGTRLTVL.

Within the sample, this clonotype is medium-sized. The chain is built from TRBV15 and TRBJ2-5, with 10 bases aligning to TRBD2. The CDR3 covers 16 residues. V lost 0 bases, J lost 2 bases, and 3 bases stayed unmatched. Looked up from germline, CDR1 is LNHNV and CDR2 is YYDKDF (reference sequence). CDR3 DNA: TGTGCCACCAGCAGAGATCCAGCGGGGGGGCAAGAGACCCAGTACTTC. Translation: CATSRDPAGGQETQYF.

The table lists this clonotype with a few counts. The chain uses TRBV9 and TRBJ2-5; the match to TRBD2 covers 11 bases. This CDR3 is 15 amino acids long. CDR1 is SGDLS and CDR2 is YYNGEE in the germline V gene. V was clipped by 4 bases and J by 1 base; unmatched bases: 3. This CDR3 reads CASSTLAGAQETQYF. The CDR3 bases are TGTGCCAGCAGCACACTAGCGGGGGCCCAAGAGACCCAGTACTTC. Drawing the rest from reference TRBV9 and TRBJ2-5, the complete variable domain is DSGVTQTPKHLITATGQRVTLRCSPRSGDLSVYWYQQSLDQGLQFLIQYYNGEERAKGNILERFSAQQFPDLHSELNLSSLELGDSALYFCASSTLAGAQETQYFGPGTRLLVL.

V and J are TRBV7-9 and TRBJ1-4; TRBD1 matches 8 bases. The germline gives CDR1 SEHNR, CDR2 FQNEAQ (reference sequence). The CDR3 has 14 residues. J was trimmed by 2 bases and V by 5 bases; bases with no gene match: 1. CDR3 amino acids: CASSRQGTNEKLFF. For the CDR3, the DNA is TGTGCCAGCAGCAGACAGGGGACTAATGAAAAACTGTTTTTT.

By its share, this clonotype is medium-sized. This sequence joins TRBV5-1 and TRBJ2-7, with D hard to call. CDR1 SGHRS and CDR2 YFSETQ come from the germline V gene. This CDR3 has 13 residues. Deletions cut 0 bases from V and 2 bases from J, with 6 bases between. The chain's CDR3 is CASSLDTPYEQYF. Here the CDR3 DNA reads TGCGCCAGCAGCTTGGACACTCCCTACGAGCAGTACTTC.

In its sample, this clonotype was seen a few times. The chain combines TRBV27 with TRBJ2-5; D remains unclear. The CDR3 runs to 13 residues. CDR1 MNHEY and CDR2 SMNVEV come from the germline V gene (reference sequence). With 4 bases removed from V and 4 bases from J, the gap between germline ends came to 10 bases. In DNA, the CDR3 is TGTGCCAGCAGTTCCAATCCCGGAGAGACCCAGTACTTC. It specifies CASSSNPGETQYF.

This rearrangement joins TRBV10-1 to TRBJ2-2, with D possibly called TRBD1 or TRBD2 (5 bases each). CDR1 and CDR2 (germline): WNHNN, SYGVQD (reference sequence). The CDR3 loop spans 15 amino acids. Trimming pared 3 bases from V and 0 bases from J, leaving 8 bases between. This CDR3 is CASSDGAANTGELFF. The CDR3 nucleotides are TGCGCCAGCAGTGACGGGGCCGCGAACACCGGGGAGCTGTTTTTT.

V gene TRBV6-1 combines with J gene TRBJ2-7; a possible D gene is TRBD1 (5 bases). V gave up 7 bases and J gave up 2 bases, with 9 bases separating them. The CDR3 length is 12 residues. In germline, CDR1 is MNHNS, CDR2 SASEGT. The CDR3 protein is CASTKDTYEQYF. For the CDR3, the DNA is TGTGCCAGCACGAAGGACACCTACGAGCAGTACTTC.